The present TCR beta chain was sequenced within a study of identical twins. Unique molecular identifiers were present on the cDNA, and a universal primer site came from template switching. Each CDR3 protein gets one entry after TCRdb re-called the 5' RACE reads with MiXCR. The repertoire has more than 1.5 million distinct CDR3 sequences, around 29% of them found once; the top ten carry around 0.25%. A remark on this clonotype: Antigen: not known.

Whole-study results and caveats: Weaker excess twin sharing was observed in beta out-of-frame sequences. Cord blood beta clonotypes present at high abundance carried fewer insertions; no such pattern appeared in memory repertoires. There was more out-of-frame TCR alpha sharing in monozygotic twins than models estimated.

The source material was cord blood. This TCR came from a newborn girl in good health.

The CDR3 DNA is TGCAGCGTTGGTGGGCGCAGCTATGGCTACACCTTC. Encoded protein: CSVGGRSYGYTF. The chain uses TRBV29-1 and TRBJ1-2; no clear D gene. V was trimmed by 4 bases and J by 4 bases, leaving 10 bases between them. CDR3 length equals 12 residues. Germline V CDR1 and CDR2: SQVTM, ANQGSEA. The full variable domain, its missing parts supplied by reference TRBV29-1 and TRBJ1-2, is SAVISQKPSRDICQRGTSLTIQCQVDSQVTMMFWYRQQPGQSLTLIATANQGSEATYESGFVIDKFPISRPNLTFSTLTVSNMSPEDSSIYLCSVGGRSYGYTFGSGTRLTVV.